Following are 8 T cell receptor beta chains from one sample sequenced in a study of control samples from healthy donors and cancer patients. Profiling relied on immunoSEQ multiplex PCR, and the TCRdb table lists in-frame clones only, not all of them. The data hold approximately 71,000 clones, with nearly 90% observed a single time. Material: PBMCs. The receptors were gathered from a man aged 60 to 75 with lung cancer.

This chain connects TRBV10-1 to TRBJ1-3; no firm D call. Germline V lookup: CDR1 WNHNN, CDR2 SYGVQD (reference sequence). This CDR3 is 15 amino acids long. Trimming left V 3 bases short and J 0 bases short, with 9 bases between. CDR3 bases: TGCGCCAGCAGTGATGGAGAGCTCTCTGGAAACACCATATATTTT. Its protein is CASSDGELSGNTIYF.

The chain carries TRBV10-1 and TRBJ2-2, with D perhaps matching TRBD1 or TRBD2 (5 bases each). V was cut by 6 bases and J by 6 bases, with 17 bases left in between. Germline V CDR1 and CDR2: WNHNN, SYGVQD (reference sequence). The CDR3 extends over 15 amino acids. The CDR3 sequence: CASSASSGRPGELFF. The CDR3 DNA follows: TGCGCCAGCAGCGCGAGCTCGGGGCGCCCCGGGGAGCTGTTTTTT.

The chain is built from TRBV5-6 and TRBJ2-7; TRBD2 matches at 8 bases. Germline V CDR1 and CDR2: SGHDT, YYEEEE. CDR3 length equals 16 residues. V was pared by 2 bases and J by 0 bases, with 7 bases of the junction left unmatched. This CDR3 reads CASSFITGGSSYEQYV. In DNA, the CDR3 is TGTGCCAGCAGCTTTATAACGGGGGGGAGCTCCTACGAGCAGTACGTC.

This clone was seen more than once but under ten times. The genes are TRBV5-1 and TRBJ1-3, with D perhaps TRBD1 (6 bases). V was clipped by 0 bases and J by 8 bases, with 12 bases between them. Germline loops: CDR1 SGHRS, CDR2 YFSETQ. The CDR3 runs to 14 residues. The CDR3 region has the DNA TGCGCCAGCAGCTTGGCAGGGGTGGGCGACACCATATATTTT. Protein sequence: CASSLAGVGDTIYF.

The chain is built from TRBV5-1 and TRBJ2-1; 11 bases align to TRBD2. The CDR3 totals 20 residues. V lost 3 bases, J lost 0 bases, and 14 bases stayed unmatched. The germline V gene has CDR1 SGHRS and CDR2 YFSETQ. The CDR3 DNA reads TGCGCCAGCAGCTCCCCCATTGGAATAGCGGGGGGGAGCTCCTACAATGAGCAGTTCTTC. As protein: CASSSPIGIAGGSSYNEQFF.

The chain employs TRBV6-5 and TRBJ1-1; D is undetermined. CDR1 and CDR2 (germline): MNHEY, SVGAGI. The CDR3 runs 15 residues. V lost 2 bases and J lost 1, with 11 bases in between. This CDR3 is CASSYKAPPNTEAFF. The CDR3 DNA is TGTGCCAGCAGTTACAAGGCGCCTCCGAACACTGAAGCTTTCTTT.

CDR3 loop: CASRYSQTANYGYTF. CDR3 DNA: TGTGCCAGTAGGTACAGTCAGACGGCTAACTATGGCTACACCTTC. The chain combines TRBV19 with TRBJ1-2; D gene uncertain. This CDR3 region has 15 residues. Trimming removed 6 bases at V and 0 bases at J, with 14 bases between. Germline assignment: CDR1 LNHDA and CDR2 SQIVND (reference sequence).

The V gene is TRBV9, the J gene TRBJ1-2, with a possible D match to TRBD1 (5 bases). Germline V gives CDR1 SGDLS, CDR2 YYNGEE. This CDR3 spans 14 amino acids. Trimming left V 3 bases short and J 7 bases short, with 16 bases between. Here the CDR3 reads CASSGPRVTLGYTF. CDR3 nucleotide sequence: TGTGCCAGCAGCGGGCCCAGGGTCACCCTTGGCTACACCTTC.